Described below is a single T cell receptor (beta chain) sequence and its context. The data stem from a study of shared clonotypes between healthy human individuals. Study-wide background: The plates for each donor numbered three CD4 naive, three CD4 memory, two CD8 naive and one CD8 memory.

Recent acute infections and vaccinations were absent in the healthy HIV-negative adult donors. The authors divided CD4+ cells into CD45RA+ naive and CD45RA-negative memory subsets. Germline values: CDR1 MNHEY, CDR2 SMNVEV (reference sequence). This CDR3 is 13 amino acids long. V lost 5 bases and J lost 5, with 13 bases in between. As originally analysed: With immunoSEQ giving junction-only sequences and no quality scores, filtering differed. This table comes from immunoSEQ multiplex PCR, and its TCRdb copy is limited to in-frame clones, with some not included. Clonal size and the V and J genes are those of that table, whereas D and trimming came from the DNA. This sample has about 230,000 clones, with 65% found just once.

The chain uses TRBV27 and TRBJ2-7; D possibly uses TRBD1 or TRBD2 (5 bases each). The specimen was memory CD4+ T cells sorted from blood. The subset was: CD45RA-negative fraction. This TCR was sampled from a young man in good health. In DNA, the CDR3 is TGTGCCAGCAGTCCGCCCCCGGGGCACGAGCAGTACTTC. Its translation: CASSPPPGHEQYF.